These 7 T cell receptor beta chains came from one sample sequenced in a study of OX40 agonist ivuxolimab in advanced cancers. TCRdb keeps only in-frame clones here, not all; method: immunoSEQ multiplex PCR. The sample includes approximately 35,000 clones, approximately 80% seen only once; the top ten take over 20%. The sample here was CD4+ or CD8+ T cells sorted from blood, taken in a trial of the OX40 agonist ivuxolimab. The receptors stem from an adult with an advanced solid tumor such as melanoma, head and neck, liver or kidney cancer.

The J gene is TRBJ1-1, the V gene TRBV19, with D maybe TRBD1 (5 bases). The V gene lost 7 bases and the J gene lost 3 bases, with 15 bases spanning the gap. CDR3 length: 14 residues. Germline V gene lookup returns CDR1 LNHDA and CDR2 SQIVND (reference sequence). CDR3 nucleotides: TGTGCCAGTATGGGGGGGAGGGGACACACTGAAGCTTTCTTT. Translating it yields CASMGGRGHTEAFF.

The chain has TRBV27 and TRBJ1-2, with TRBD1 identical over 9 bases. Germline loops: CDR1 MNHEY, CDR2 SMNVEV (reference sequence). With 4 bases clipped from V and 7 bases from J, the junction kept 4 bases outside the gene matches. This CDR3 has 13 residues. The CDR3 region is CASSWGTGLGYTF. The CDR3 coding sequence is TGTGCCAGCAGTTGGGGGACAGGGCTTGGCTACACCTTC.

V and J are TRBV29-1 and TRBJ2-4; D is possibly TRBD1 or TRBD2 (5 bases each). The CDR3 spans 15 residues. Looked up from germline, CDR1 is SQVTM and CDR2 is ANQGSEA. The V end was cut by 0 bases, the J end by 0 bases, with 9 bases between. CDR3 DNA: TGCAGCGTTGAAGATTCGGGGACAGCCAAAAACATTCAGTACTTC. It specifies CSVEDSGTAKNIQYF.

This clone appeared a single time. The rearrangement links TRBV30 to TRBJ2-5, with TRBD2 matching 7 bases. The V and J ends lost 0 bases and 2 bases, in that order; junction bases with no gene match: 3. This CDR3 is built from 14 residues. The germline gives CDR1 GTSNPN, CDR2 SVGIG (reference sequence). The CDR3 DNA is TGTGCCTGGAGTGTTGGGGGGGGACAAGAGACCCAGTACTTC. Protein: CAWSVGGGQETQYF.

The chain joins TRBV5-6 to TRBJ1-6; the match to TRBD1 covers 11 bases. CDR1 is SGHDT and CDR2 is YYEEEE in the germline V gene. This CDR3 spans 16 amino acids. V trimming: 4 bases; J trimming: 5 bases; junction bases outside the gene matches: 5. The DNA of the CDR3 is TGTGCCAGCAGCCCAGGACAGGGGGCGAATAATTCACCCCTCCACTTT. Translation: CASSPGQGANNSPLHF.

The V gene is TRBV7-5, the J gene TRBJ2-7; TRBD1, the table's D call, was not compared with the DNA. TRBV7-5 is flagged as a pseudogene. This CDR3 has 13 amino acids. CDR3 residues: CARNHDREYEQYV. For the CDR3, the DNA is TGTGCCAGAAACCATGACAGGGAGTACGAGCAGTACGTC.

The chain uses TRBV5-1 and TRBJ1-2; no definite D call. Germline V gene data show CDR1 as SGHRS and CDR2 as YFSETQ. The V end was cut by 0 bases, the J end by 4 bases, with 10 bases between. This CDR3 contains 14 residues. The CDR3 spells CASSLGRSLYGYTF. CDR3 DNA: TGCGCCAGCAGCTTGGGAAGGTCACTCTATGGCTACACCTTC.